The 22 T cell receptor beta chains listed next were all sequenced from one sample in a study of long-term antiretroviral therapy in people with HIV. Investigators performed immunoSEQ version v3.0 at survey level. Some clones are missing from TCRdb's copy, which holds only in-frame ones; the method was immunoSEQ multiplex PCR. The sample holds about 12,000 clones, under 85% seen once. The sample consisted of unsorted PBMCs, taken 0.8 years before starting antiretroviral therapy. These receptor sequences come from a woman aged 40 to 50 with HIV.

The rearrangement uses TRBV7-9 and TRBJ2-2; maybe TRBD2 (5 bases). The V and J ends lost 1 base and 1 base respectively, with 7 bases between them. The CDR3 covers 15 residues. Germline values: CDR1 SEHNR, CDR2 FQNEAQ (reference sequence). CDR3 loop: CASSLVRGNTGELFF. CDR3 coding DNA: TGTGCCAGCAGCTTAGTACGGGGGAACACCGGGGAGCTGTTTTTT.

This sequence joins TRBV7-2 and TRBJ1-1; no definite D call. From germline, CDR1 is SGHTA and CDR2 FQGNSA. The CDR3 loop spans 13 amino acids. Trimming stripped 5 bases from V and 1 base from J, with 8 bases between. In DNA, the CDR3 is TGTGCCAGCAGCAACTCTAAGAACACTGAAGCTTTCTTT. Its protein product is CASSNSKNTEAFF.

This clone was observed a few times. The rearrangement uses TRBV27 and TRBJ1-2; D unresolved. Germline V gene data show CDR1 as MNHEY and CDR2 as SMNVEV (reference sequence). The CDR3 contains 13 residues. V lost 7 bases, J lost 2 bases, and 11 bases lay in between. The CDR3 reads CASKGRRNYGYTF. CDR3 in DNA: TGTGCCAGCAAAGGGAGGCGCAACTATGGCTACACCTTC.

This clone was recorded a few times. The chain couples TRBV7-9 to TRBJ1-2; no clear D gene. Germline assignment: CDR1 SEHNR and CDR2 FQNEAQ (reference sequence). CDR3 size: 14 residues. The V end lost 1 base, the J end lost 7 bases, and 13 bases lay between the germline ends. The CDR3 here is CASSLEGSTSGYTF. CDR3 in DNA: TGTGCCAGCAGCTTAGAGGGCAGTACATCTGGCTACACCTTC.

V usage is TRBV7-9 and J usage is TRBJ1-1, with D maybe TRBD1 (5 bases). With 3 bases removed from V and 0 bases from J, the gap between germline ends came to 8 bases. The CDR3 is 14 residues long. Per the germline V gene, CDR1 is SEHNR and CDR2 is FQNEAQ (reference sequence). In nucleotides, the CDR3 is TGTGCCAGCAGCTTTGGGGCATTGAACACTGAAGCTTTCTTT. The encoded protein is CASSFGALNTEAFF.

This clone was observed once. CDR3 region: CATVANEKLFF. The DNA for the CDR3 is TGTGCCACCGTGGCTAATGAAAAACTGTTTTTT. The gene calls are TRBV28 and TRBJ1-4; D gene uncertain. Germline V gene data show CDR1 as MDHEN and CDR2 as SYDVKM. The ends were cut back, 10 bases at V and 3 bases at J, with 6 bases in the middle. The length of the CDR3 is 11 residues.

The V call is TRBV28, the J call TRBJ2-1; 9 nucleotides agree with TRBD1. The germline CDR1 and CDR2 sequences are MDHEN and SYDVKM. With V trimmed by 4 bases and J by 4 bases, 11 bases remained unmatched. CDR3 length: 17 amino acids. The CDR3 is CASSSFMDRGYYNEQFF. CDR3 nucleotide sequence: TGTGCCAGCAGTTCATTTATGGACAGGGGATATTACAATGAGCAGTTCTTC.

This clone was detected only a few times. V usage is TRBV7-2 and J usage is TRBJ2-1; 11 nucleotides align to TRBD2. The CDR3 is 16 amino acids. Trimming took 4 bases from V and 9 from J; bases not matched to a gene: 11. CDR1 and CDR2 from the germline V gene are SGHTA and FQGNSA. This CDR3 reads CASSSWTSGYVSEQFF. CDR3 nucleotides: TGTGCCAGCAGCTCCTGGACTAGCGGGTACGTTAGTGAGCAGTTCTTC.

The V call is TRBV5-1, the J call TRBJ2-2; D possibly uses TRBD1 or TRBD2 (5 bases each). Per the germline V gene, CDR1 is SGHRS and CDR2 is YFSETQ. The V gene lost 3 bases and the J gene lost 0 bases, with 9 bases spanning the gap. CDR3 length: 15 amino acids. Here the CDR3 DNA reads TGCGCCAGCAGCTCCGGGACGGCGAACACCGGGGAGCTGTTTTTT. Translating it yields CASSSGTANTGELFF.

The CDR3 bases are TGTGCCAGCAGCTTAGGGTTAGATGGCTACACCTTC. Translating gives CASSLGLDGYTF. This chain connects TRBV7-9 to TRBJ1-2; D not certain. The CDR3 runs to 12 residues. In germline, CDR1 is SEHNR, CDR2 FQNEAQ (reference sequence). With 1 base removed from V and 6 bases from J, the gap between germline ends came to 6 bases.

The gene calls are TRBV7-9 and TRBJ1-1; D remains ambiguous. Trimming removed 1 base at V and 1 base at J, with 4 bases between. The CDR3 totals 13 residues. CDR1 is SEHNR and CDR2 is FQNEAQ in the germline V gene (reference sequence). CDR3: CASSLEGNTEAFF. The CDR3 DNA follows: TGTGCCAGCAGCTTAGAGGGGAACACTGAAGCTTTCTTT.

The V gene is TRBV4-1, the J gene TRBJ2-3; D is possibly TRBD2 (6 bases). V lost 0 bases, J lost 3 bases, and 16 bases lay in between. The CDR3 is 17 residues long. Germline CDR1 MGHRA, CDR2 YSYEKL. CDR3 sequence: CASSQDSLASNTDTQYF. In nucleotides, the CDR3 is TGCGCCAGCAGCCAAGATTCTCTAGCGTCAAATACAGATACGCAGTATTTT.

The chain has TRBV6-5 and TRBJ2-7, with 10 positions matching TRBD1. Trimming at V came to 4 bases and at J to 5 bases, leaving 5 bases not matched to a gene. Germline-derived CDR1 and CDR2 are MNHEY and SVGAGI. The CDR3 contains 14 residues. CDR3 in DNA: TGTGCCAGCAGTTCCCGGGACAGGGGCAACGAGCAGTACTTC. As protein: CASSSRDRGNEQYF.

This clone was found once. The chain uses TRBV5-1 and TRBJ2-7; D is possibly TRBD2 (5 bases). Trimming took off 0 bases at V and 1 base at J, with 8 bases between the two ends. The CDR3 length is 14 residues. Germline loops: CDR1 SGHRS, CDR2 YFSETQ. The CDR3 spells CASSLARGSYEQYF. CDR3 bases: TGCGCCAGCAGCTTGGCCCGGGGTTCCTACGAGCAGTACTTC.

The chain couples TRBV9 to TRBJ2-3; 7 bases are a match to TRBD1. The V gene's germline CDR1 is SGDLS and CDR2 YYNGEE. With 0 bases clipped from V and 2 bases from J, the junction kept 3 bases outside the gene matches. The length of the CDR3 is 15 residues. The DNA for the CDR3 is TGTGCCAGCAGCGTAGGGGGGACAGACACAGATACGCAGTATTTT. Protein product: CASSVGGTDTDTQYF. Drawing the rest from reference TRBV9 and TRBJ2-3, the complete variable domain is DSGVTQTPKHLITATGQRVTLRCSPRSGDLSVYWYQQSLDQGLQFLIQYYNGEERAKGNILERFSAQQFPDLHSELNLSSLELGDSALYFCASSVGGTDTDTQYFGPGTRLTVL.

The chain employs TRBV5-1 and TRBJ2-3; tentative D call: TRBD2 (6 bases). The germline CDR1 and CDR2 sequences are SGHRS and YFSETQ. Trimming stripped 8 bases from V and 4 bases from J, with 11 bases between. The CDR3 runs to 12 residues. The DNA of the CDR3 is TGCGCCAGTAGTCAGCGGGCAGATACGCAGTATTTT. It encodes CASSQRADTQYF.

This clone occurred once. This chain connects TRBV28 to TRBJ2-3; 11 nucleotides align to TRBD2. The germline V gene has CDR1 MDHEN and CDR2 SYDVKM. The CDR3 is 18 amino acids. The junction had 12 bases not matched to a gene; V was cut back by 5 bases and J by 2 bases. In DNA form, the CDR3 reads TGTGCCAGCAGTCCTTTAGCGGGAGGGCCTATAGACACAGATACGCAGTATTTT. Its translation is CASSPLAGGPIDTDTQYF.

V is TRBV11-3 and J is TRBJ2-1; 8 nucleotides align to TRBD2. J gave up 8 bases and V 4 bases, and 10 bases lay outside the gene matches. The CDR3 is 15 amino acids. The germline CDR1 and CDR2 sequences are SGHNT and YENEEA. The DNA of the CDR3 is TGTGCCAGCAGCTCGGGACTAGGGGGGCCTGATGAGCAGTTCTTC. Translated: CASSSGLGGPDEQFF.

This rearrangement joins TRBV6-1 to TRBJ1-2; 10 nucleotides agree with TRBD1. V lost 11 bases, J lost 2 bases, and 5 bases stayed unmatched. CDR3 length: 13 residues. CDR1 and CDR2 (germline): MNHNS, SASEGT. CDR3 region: CALKDRGNYGYTF. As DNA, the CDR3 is TGTGCCCTAAAGGACAGGGGGAACTATGGCTACACCTTC.

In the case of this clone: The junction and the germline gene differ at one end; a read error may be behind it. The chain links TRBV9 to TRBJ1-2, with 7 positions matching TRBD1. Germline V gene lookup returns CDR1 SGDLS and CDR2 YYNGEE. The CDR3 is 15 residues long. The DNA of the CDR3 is TGTGCCAGCACCGTAGATTCAGGGGGGAACTATGGCTACACCTTC. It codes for CASTVDSGGNYGYTF.

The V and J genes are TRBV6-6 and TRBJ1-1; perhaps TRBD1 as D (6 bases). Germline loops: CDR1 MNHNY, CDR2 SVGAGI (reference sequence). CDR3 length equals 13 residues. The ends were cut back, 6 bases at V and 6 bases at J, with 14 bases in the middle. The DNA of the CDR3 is TGTGCCAGCAGACAGCAGGGGTTGGCTGAAGCTTTCTTT. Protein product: CASRQQGLAEAFF.

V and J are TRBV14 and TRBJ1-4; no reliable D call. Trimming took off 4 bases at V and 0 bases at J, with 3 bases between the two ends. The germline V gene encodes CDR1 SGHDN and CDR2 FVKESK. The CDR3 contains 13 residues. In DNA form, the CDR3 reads TGTGCCAGCAGCCCATCAACTAATGAAAAACTGTTTTTT. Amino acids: CASSPSTNEKLFF.